Included here is one T cell receptor beta chain sequence, with context. A read error may account for a junction end that differs from germline. Bulk TCR library preparation followed previously described methods with listed TCR primers. TCRdb reanalysed the PCR reads using MiXCR and keeps one entry per CDR3 protein. The data contain approximately 670,000 distinct CDR3 sequences, just under 20% of them singletons. The source of the sample is a study of molecular identifiers for immune sequencing clone quantification. This CDR3 comprises 19 residues. The chain links TRBV23-1 to TRBJ2-7, with 12 bases matching TRBD2. TRBV23-1 is an open reading frame, and its role is uncertain. This sequence was found in a human donor in good health. Some libraries in this study had Jurkat cell RNA spiked in. The sequenced material came from naive CD8+ T cells from blood, with Jurkat cell RNA spiked in. Subset specified: FACS-sorted CD8+CD4-CCR7+CD45RA+ naive T cells. The DNA of the CDR3 is TGCGCCAGCGGTCAATCGTTTACTAGCGGGAGGATATTATTGAGCGAGCAGTACTTC. Translating it yields CASGQSFTSGRILLSEQYF.